The entry that follows covers one T cell receptor (beta chain) sequence. Its antigen specificity is not known. Qualities for individual bases were not recorded, and no much larger clone is one base off. The data were obtained in a study of blood T cell repertoires in COVID-19 (dated by TCRdb to 2018 to 2020). Describing the broader study: The collaborator samples originated in the United States, Italy and Spain and spanned the acute and convalescent phases of COVID-19. The material from the prospective study consisted of cDNA or gDNA derived from T cells, B-cell-depleted T cells, or PBMCs. Subjects who had been exposed to COVID-19, were actively infected with it, or had recovered from it provided the deeply sampled blood TCRbeta repertoires that made up the dataset. A freely available public database, intended as a resource for researchers studying the immune response to SARS-CoV-2, is where the repertoires were released. The samples were drawn from two sources: the first 160 participants of the ongoing ImmuneRACE study, and 1,254 subjects contributed by 6 global collaborators. Nearly every sample came with metadata listing a de-identified subject ID, COVID-19 status, age in years and sex. Where available, HLA class I and class II types were taken from metadata supplied by the sample provider and were not determined by assay-based typing. The paper's findings and limits, for the study overall: Clinical and demographic metadata were provided uncurated, with the amount varying by source and participant.

The immunoSEQ Assay, a bias-controlled multiplex PCR, was used to amplify TCRbeta CDR3 regions from genomic DNA. As for how the authors treated the data: Within the assay, amplification of reference gene primers was used to estimate how many nucleated cells each sample contained. Sequence reads were collapsed and filtered to measure the absolute abundance of every unique TCRbeta CDR3 rearrangement. For each sample, productive Simpson clonality was calculated as the square root of Simpson's diversity index across productive rearrangements. Drawn from immuneACCESS, this table holds only the in-frame rearrangements with V and J called that TCRdb kept. Clones are partly lost; checked studies trace under half to an unresolved V gene and leave the rest unexplained. The V and J calls and clone size were taken over from that table, and D and trimming were inferred from the DNA. The sample includes about 160,000 clones, with roughly 84% observed a single time. The leading ten clones occupy roughly 9% of the sample.

The CDR3 starts with the cysteine, ends with the phenylalanine, and has 15 residues. Only the CDR3 DNA stays, 45 bases, in frame from base 1. CDR1 and CDR2, per the germline V gene (reference sequence), are LGHDT and YNNKEL. Ends trimmed: V by 0 bases, J by 2 bases; bases unmatched to a gene: 1. The collaborating institutions used their own protocols to collect whole blood in K2EDTA tubes. For TCRbeta analysis, collaborators shipped samples in one of three forms: frozen whole blood, isolated PBMCs, or DNA extracted from either of those sample types. The sequenced sample consisted of peripheral blood. This clonotype originated in an elderly woman with active or convalescent COVID-19. The chain joins TRBV3-1 (or the pseudogene TRBV3-2) to TRBJ2-7; 10 junctional bases match TRBD2. The DNA is TGTGCCAGCAGCCAAGACCTAGCGGGGGCCTACGAGCAGTACTTC. Its protein is CASSQDLAGAYEQYF.